This TCR beta chain came from a study of blood T cells in healthy people across ages. General study points: There were more naive CD4+ cells and higher diversity in long-lived donors than in aged donors.

About this clonotype itself: Antigen: not known.

V was cut by 6 bases and J by 4 bases, with 4 bases left in between. This CDR3 contains 11 residues. Germline V gives CDR1 DFQATT, CDR2 SNEGSKA (reference sequence). Sample-barcoded 5' priming and a J-beta primer mix drove a second PCR of roughly 6 to 12 cycles. One entry per CDR3 protein results from TCRdb running MiXCR on the 5' RACE reads. Here the sample spans about 780,000 distinct CDR3 sequences, more than 25% being singletons. In addition, the sample was reused for a study of T cells of mothers and their children.

The rearrangement uses TRBV20-1 and TRBJ2-6; no definite D call. The material sequenced was blood. This receptor was taken from a boy between 10 and 17 years old in good health. CDR3 region: CSAQGANVLTF. The CDR3 region has the DNA TGCAGTGCGCAAGGGGCCAACGTCCTGACTTTC.